Each of the 4 T cell receptor beta chains below was sequenced from the same sample in a study of cytomegalovirus exposure and HLA in healthy donors. Both 60 Vbeta primers and 13 Jbeta primers went into the PCR. Sequenced by immunoSEQ multiplex PCR; TCRdb stores in-frame clones only, minus some. The top ten hold 2.5% to 3.5% of the sample, which has some 130,000 clones, roughly three quarters seen once. The sample was PBMCs. The receptors were sampled from a man aged 35 to 55 in good health and CMV-seronegative.

This rearrangement joins TRBV27 to TRBJ2-1; 10 bases are a match to TRBD1. The germline gives CDR1 MNHEY, CDR2 SMNVEV (reference sequence). V lost 3 bases, J lost 5 bases, and 4 bases stayed unmatched. There are 15 residues in the CDR3. The CDR3 here is CASSLGQGNHNEQFF. CDR3 in DNA: TGTGCCAGCAGTTTGGGACAGGGGAATCACAATGAGCAGTTCTTC.

Points on this clone: A junction boundary mismatches the germline segment, possibly from a read error. J is TRBJ1-2 and V is TRBV7-3; 10 bases fit TRBD1. CDR3 length: 17 amino acids. Germline lookup yields CDR1 SGHTA and CDR2 FQGTGA. CDR3 residues: CASSITGRDRGFYGYTF. DNA of the CDR3: TGTGCCAGCAGCATAACGGGGCGGGACAGGGGATTCTATGGCTACACCTTC.

The chain uses TRBV28 and TRBJ1-2; 8 nucleotides line up with TRBD1. The length of the CDR3 is 16 residues. V shed 2 bases, J shed 0 bases, and the junction held 5 bases outside the gene matches. The germline V gene encodes CDR1 MDHEN and CDR2 SYDVKM. The CDR3: CASSLGRGPANYGYTF. The CDR3 DNA follows: TGTGCCAGCAGTTTAGGCAGGGGGCCCGCTAACTATGGCTACACCTTC.

The chain links TRBV30 to TRBJ1-4; 7 bases fit TRBD1. The J segment lost 5 bases and the V segment lost 7 bases, leaving 7 bases of the junction unmatched. Germline CDR1 reads GTSNPN; CDR2 reads SVGIG (reference sequence). CDR3 size: 13 residues. The CDR3 coding sequence is TGTGCCTCTAAGGGGGCCGACAATGAAAAACTGTTTTTT. This codes for CASKGADNEKLFF.